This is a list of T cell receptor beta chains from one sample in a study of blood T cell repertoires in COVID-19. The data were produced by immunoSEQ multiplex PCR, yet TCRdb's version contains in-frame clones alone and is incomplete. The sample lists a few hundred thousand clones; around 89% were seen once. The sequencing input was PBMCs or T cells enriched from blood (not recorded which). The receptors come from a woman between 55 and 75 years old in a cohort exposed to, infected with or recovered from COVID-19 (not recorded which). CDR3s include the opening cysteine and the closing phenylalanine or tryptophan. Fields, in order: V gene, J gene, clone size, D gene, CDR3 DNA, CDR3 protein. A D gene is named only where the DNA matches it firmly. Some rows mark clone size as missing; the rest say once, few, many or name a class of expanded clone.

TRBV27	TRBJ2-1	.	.	.	CASSLFLYNEQFF
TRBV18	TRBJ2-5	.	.	TGTGCCAGCTCACCAGGGACTGAGACCCAGTACTTC	CASSPGTETQYF
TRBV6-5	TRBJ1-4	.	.	TGTGCCAGCAGTCCCCCGGGGGTGGAGGAAAAACTGTTTTTT	CASSPPGVEEKLFF
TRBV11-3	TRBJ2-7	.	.	TGTGCCAGCAGCAGCGACAGGTCCGAGCAGTACTTC	CASSSDRSEQYF
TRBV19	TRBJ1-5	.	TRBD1	TGTGCCAGTAGTATACAGGGGGCGAGCAATCAGCCCCAGCATTTT	CASSIQGASNQPQHF
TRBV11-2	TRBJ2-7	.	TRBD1	TGTGCCAGCAGCTTGGCCGGGACAGGGGGAGGCGAGCAGTACTTC	CASSLAGTGGGEQYF
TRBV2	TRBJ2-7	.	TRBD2	TGTGTCGTGGGCGGGAGTTGGAACGAGCAGTACTTC	CVVGGSWNEQYF
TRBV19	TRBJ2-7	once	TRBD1	TGTGCCAGTAGTAGTAGGGACAGGACGTACGAGCAGTACTTC	CASSSRDRTYEQYF
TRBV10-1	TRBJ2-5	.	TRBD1	TGCGCCAGCAGTGAGTCGACAGGGATCCAAGAGACCCAGTACTTC	CASSESTGIQETQYF
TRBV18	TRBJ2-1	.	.	TGTGCCAGCTCGGAATTGGAGGGAGGAGGAAACAATGAGCAGTTCTTC	CASSELEGGGNNEQFF
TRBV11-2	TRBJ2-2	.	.	TGTGCCAGCAGCTCCAATAGCGGGGAGCTGTTTTTT	CASSSNSGELFF
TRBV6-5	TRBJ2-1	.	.	TGTGCCAGCAGGGATGCAGAGGTCCGCAATGAGCAGTTCTTC	CASRDAEVRNEQFF
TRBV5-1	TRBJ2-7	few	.	TGCGCCAGCAGCTTGAATCGGGGGGCGGCCTACGAGCAGTACTTC	CASSLNRGAAYEQYF
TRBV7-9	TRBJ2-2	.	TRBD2	TGTGCCAGCAGCTTATTAGCGGGAGGGATTGCCGGGGAGCTGTTTTTT	CASSLLAGGIAGELFF
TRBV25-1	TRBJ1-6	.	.	TGTGCCAGCAGTGAGGGGCCGGCCTATAATTCACCCCTCCACTTT	CASSEGPAYNSPLHF
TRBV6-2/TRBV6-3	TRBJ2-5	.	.	TGTGCCAGCAGCTTTTACAGGGAGGAGACCCAGTACTTC	CASSFYREETQYF
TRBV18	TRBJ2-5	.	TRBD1	TGTGCCAGCTCACTACCAACAGGGGCGGTGGAGACCCAGTACTTC	CASSLPTGAVETQYF
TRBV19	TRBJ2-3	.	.	TGTGCCAGTAGTATAGATAGGATACAGGCCGAGTCTGCAGATACGCAGTATTTT	CASSIDRIQAESADTQYF
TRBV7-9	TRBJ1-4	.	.	TGTGCCAGCAGCCTCCCCGTGGCGGATGAAAAACTGTTTTTT	CASSLPVADEKLFF
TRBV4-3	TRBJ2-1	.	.	TGCGCCAGCAGCCAAGATGGGGCGCCCGGGCTACACAATGAGCAGTTCTTC	CASSQDGAPGLHNEQFF
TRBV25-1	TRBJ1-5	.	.	TGTGCCAGCAGTGAATCGGCCCCAGGGGGCAATCAGCCCCAGCATTTT	CASSESAPGGNQPQHF
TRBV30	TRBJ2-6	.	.	TGTGCCTGGAGTGTACAAGGGGCCAACGTCCTGACTTTC	CAWSVQGANVLTF
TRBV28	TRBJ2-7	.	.	TGTGCCAGCATGGGTGACGGGTCCTACGAGCAGTACTTC	CASMGDGSYEQYF
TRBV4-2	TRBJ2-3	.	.	TGTGCCAGCAGCCAGGATGCCCTCGCGCCCCCGGGGGATACGCAGTATTTT	CASSQDALAPPGDTQYF
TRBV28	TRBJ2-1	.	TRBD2	TGTGCCACCATATCCTTGGCGGGAGTGTTCTACAATGAGCAGTTCTTC	CATISLAGVFYNEQFF
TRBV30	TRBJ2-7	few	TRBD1	TGTGCCTGGCTCACAGGGGTCGAGCAGTACTTC	CAWLTGVEQYF
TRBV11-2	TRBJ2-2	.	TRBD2	TGTGCCAGCAGCTTAGGAGGTAGCGGGAGTCGGGAGCTGTTTTTT	CASSLGGSGSRELFF
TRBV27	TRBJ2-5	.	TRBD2	TGTGCCAGCAGTTTCGCGGAGACTAGCGGGAGGAGAGAGACCCAGTACTTC	CASSFAETSGRRETQYF
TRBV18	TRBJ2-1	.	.	TGTGCCAGCTCACCAAGGGCAGGGAAGAATGAGCAGTTCTTC	CASSPRAGKNEQFF
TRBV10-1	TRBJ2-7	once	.	TGCGCCAGCAGGCCCATTTGGGACTTCTCCTACGAGCAGTACTTC	CASRPIWDFSYEQYF
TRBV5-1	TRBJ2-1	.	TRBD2	TGCGCCAGCAGCTTGGAGGCTAGCGGATACAATGAGCAGTTCTTC	CASSLEASGYNEQFF
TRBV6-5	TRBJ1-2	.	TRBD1	TGTGCCAGCAGTTCCCCCAGGACAGGGGGCTGGGGCTACACCTTC	CASSSPRTGGWGYTF
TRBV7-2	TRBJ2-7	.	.	TGTGCCAGCAGCTTAGCGTGGGGGACTCCCTACGAGCAGTACTTC	CASSLAWGTPYEQYF
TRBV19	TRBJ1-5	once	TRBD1	TGTGCCACGCGACGGACAGGGGGCGAGCAGCCCCAGCATTTT	CATRRTGGEQPQHF
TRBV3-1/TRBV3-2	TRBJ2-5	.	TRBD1	TGTGCCAGCAGCCAAGGGACAGGGGGCGGGTTAGAGACCCAGTACTTC	CASSQGTGGGLETQYF
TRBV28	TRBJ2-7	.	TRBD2	TGTGCCAGCAGTTTTTTAAGTTTTAGGACTAGCGGGGGGAAGGAGCAGTACTTC	CASSFLSFRTSGGKEQYF
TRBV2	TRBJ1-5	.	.	TGTGCCAGCAGTGAAGGTTTCGGGGGGTTTCTAGGACAGCCCCAGCATTTT	CASSEGFGGFLGQPQHF
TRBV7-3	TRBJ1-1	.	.	TGTGCCAGCAGCTTAGATGGTAGTGGGGCCGGGGAAGCTTTCTTT	CASSLDGSGAGEAFF
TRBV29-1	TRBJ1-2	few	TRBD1	TGCAGCGTTGCGACCCGGGACAGGGGATCCTATGGCTACACCTTC	CSVATRDRGSYGYTF
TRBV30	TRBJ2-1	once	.	TGTGCCCAGAATGAGCAGTTCTTC	CAQNEQFF
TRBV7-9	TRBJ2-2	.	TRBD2	TGTGCCAGCAGCTTAGTTCCGGCACTAGCGGGAGGGAACGCCGGGGAGCTGTTTTTT	CASSLVPALAGGNAGELFF
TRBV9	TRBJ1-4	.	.	TGTGCCAGCAGCGTACAGGAGGGGAATGAAAAACTGTTTTTT	CASSVQEGNEKLFF
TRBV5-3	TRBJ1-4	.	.	TGTGCCAGAAGCTTCTGGAGACAGGCTCCTGAAAAACTGTTTTTT	CARSFWRQAPEKLFF
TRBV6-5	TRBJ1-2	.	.	TGTGCCAGCAGTTACTCGAATATTCAGGGTGGCTACACCTTC	CASSYSNIQGGYTF
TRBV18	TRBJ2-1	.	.	TGTGCCAGCTCACCAATAGCTGCTAATGAGCAGTTCTTC	CASSPIAANEQFF
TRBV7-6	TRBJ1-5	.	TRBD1	TGTGCCAGCAGCTTAGCGCTTGGGACAGATAGCAATCAGCCCCAGCATTTT	CASSLALGTDSNQPQHF
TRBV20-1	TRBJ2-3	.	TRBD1	TGCAGTGCAGACAGGGAAGATACGCAGTATTTT	CSADREDTQYF
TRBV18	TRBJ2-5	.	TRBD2	TGTGCCAGCTCACCGGGACTAGTCGAAGAGACCCAGTACTTC	CASSPGLVEETQYF
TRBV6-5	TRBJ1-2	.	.	TGTGCCAGCCTGCAGGGCGCCGGCTATGGCTACACCTTC	CASLQGAGYGYTF
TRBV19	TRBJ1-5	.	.	TGTGCCAGTAGTCCGACAGTAGGCAATCAGCCCCAGCATTTT	CASSPTVGNQPQHF